The rows below give T cell receptor beta chains drawn from one sample of a study of blood T cells in healthy people across ages. From the 5' RACE reads, TCRdb called clonotypes with MiXCR, one entry per CDR3 protein. There are about 570,000 distinct CDR3 sequences in the sample; about a quarter occur only once, and approximately 3.5% lies in the top ten. In addition, the sample was reused for a study of T cells of mothers and their children.

The sample was blood. The receptors shown here come from a boy aged 2 to 10 in good health. Each CDR3 is given with its conserved first and last residue. The D gene is left open where the match is weak. A row's size may be missing; if present it is once, few, many or a size class.

d_call j_call clone_size v_call cdr3_nt cdr3_aa
TRBD1 TRBJ2-1 - TRBV2 TGTGCCAGCAGTGAATCGATCGGGACAGGGGTCAGCTACAATGAGCAGTTCTTC CASSESIGTGVSYNEQFF
TRBD2 TRBJ2-5 few TRBV7-6 TGTGCCAGCTGTCCGGGACTAGCGGGGTCAAGGGAGACCCAGTACTTC CASCPGLAGSRETQYF
- TRBJ2-7 - TRBV7-2 TGTGCCAGCAGCCCACGGTTCGAGCAGTACTTC CASSPRFEQYF
- TRBJ1-2 - TRBV7-2 TGTGCCAGCAGCGCGGAGGCGCCCTATGGCTACACCTTC CASSAEAPYGYTF
- TRBJ2-1 few TRBV6-2/TRBV6-3 TGTGCCAGCAACTCCGATAGCGGTTACAATGAGCAGTTCTTC CASNSDSGYNEQFF
- TRBJ2-4 few TRBV6-5 TGTGCCAGCAGTTACTCCCGGGACCCCCGAGCCAAAAACATTCAGTACTTC CASSYSRDPRAKNIQYF
TRBD2 TRBJ2-1 few TRBV12-3/TRBV12-4 TGTGCCCGAGGCCCCCCTAGCGGGGGTTACTACAATGAGCAGTTCTTC CARGPPSGGYYNEQFF
- TRBJ1-2 - TRBV2 TGTGCCAGCACGGTAGTCGTTAGCTATGGCTACACCTTC CASTVVVSYGYTF
TRBD1 TRBJ2-7 - TRBV27 TGTGCCAGCAGTTTATGGGACAGGGTTCACGAGCAGTACTTC CASSLWDRVHEQYF
- TRBJ1-1 - TRBV20-1 TGCAGTGCTAGATCGGGGGGGTCTAACACTGAAGCTTTCTTT CSARSGGSNTEAFF
- TRBJ1-2 - TRBV12-3/TRBV12-4 TGTGCCAGCAGTCGCCGGGGGCGGGATGGCTACACCTTC CASSRRGRDGYTF
TRBD2 TRBJ2-1 many TRBV28 TGTGCCAGCAGTTCCGGGGGGGCTTCCTACAATGAGCAGTTCTTC CASSSGGASYNEQFF
TRBD2 TRBJ2-1 - TRBV20-1 TGCAGTGCTAGAATCCTTAGAAGAGCGGGGGGGTCGTTGAATGAGCAGTTCTTC CSARILRRAGGSLNEQFF
- TRBJ2-7 once TRBV3-1 TGTGCCAGCAGCCCCGAGTGGCGGACAGTTTACGAGCAGTACTTC CASSPEWRTVYEQYF
TRBD2 TRBJ2-1 - TRBV6-5 TGTGCCAGCAGCAATAGCGGGAGGGCCCGAAATGAGCAGTTCTTC CASSNSGRARNEQFF
- TRBJ2-1 few TRBV29-1 TGCAGCGGTACGCCCACTCCTTACAATGAGCAGTTCTTC CSGTPTPYNEQFF
TRBD1 TRBJ1-4 few TRBV10-3 TGTGCCTCCGCGGGACAGGGGTGGGAAAAACTGTTTTTT CASAGQGWEKLFF
- TRBJ2-7 - TRBV12-3/TRBV12-4 TGTGCCAGCAGTTTCGGCGGGATGGGGACCTACGAGCAGTACTTC CASSFGGMGTYEQYF
- TRBJ2-5 few TRBV6-5 TGTGCCAGCGGACCGGGACCCGAGACCCAGTACTTC CASGPGPETQYF
- TRBJ1-4 few TRBV5-8 TGTGCCAGCAGGGCTCGTCGACTCATAAGAGGTGAAAAACTGTTTTTT CASRARRLIRGEKLFF
TRBD2 TRBJ2-3 few TRBV2 TGTGCCAGCAGAAGCGGCGGGGGGGTTACAGATACGCAGTATTTT CASRSGGGVTDTQYF
- TRBJ1-1 - TRBV20-1 TGCAGTGCTTGGGTTCGGAGGAACACTGAAGCTTTCTTT CSAWVRRNTEAFF
- TRBJ1-4 - TRBV18 TGTGCCAGCTCACCAAACCTTAATGAAAAACTGTTTTTT CASSPNLNEKLFF
- TRBJ2-6 - TRBV6-2/TRBV6-3 TGTGCCAGCAGTCCTGTCCGAGCTGGGGCCAACGTCCTGACTTTC CASSPVRAGANVLTF
- TRBJ2-7 - TRBV15 TGTGCCACCAGCAGAGAGAGTTCACGGAGCGGTACCGAGCAGTACTTC CATSRESSRSGTEQYF
TRBD2 TRBJ2-1 few TRBV27 TGTGCCAGCAGTTTATCCCTTACTAGCGCCGAGCAGTTCTTC CASSLSLTSAEQFF
- TRBJ2-2 few TRBV2 TGTGCCAGCAGTGAAAGAGACTATAACACCGGGGAGCTGTTTTTT CASSERDYNTGELFF
- TRBJ2-3 - TRBV5-1 TGCGCCAGCAGCTTGGCGGCAGGGTCAAGCACAGATACGCAGTATTTT CASSLAAGSSTDTQYF
- TRBJ2-7 - TRBV10-3 TGTGCCATCAGTGATGAGAGGAACGGCTACGAGCAGTACTTC CAISDERNGYEQYF
TRBD2 TRBJ2-7 - TRBV5-1 TGCGCCAGCAGTTCTGTAGGACTAGCGGTCTACGAGCAGTACTTC CASSSVGLAVYEQYF
- TRBJ2-1 few TRBV3-1 TGTGCCAGCAGCCGTCACGCTGGGGCTTCCTACAATGAGCAGTTCTTC CASSRHAGASYNEQFF